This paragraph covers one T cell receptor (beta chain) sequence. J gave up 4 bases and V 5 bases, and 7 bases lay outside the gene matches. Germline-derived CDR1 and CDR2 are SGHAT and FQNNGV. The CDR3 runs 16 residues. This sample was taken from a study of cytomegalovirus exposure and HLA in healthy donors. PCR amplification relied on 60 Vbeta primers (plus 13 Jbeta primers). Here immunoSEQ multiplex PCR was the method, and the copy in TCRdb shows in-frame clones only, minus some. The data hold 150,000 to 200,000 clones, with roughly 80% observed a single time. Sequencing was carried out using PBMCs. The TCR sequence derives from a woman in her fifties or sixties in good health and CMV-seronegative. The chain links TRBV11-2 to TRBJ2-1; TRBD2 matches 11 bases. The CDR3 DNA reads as TGTGCCAGCAGCGCAACCGGGACTAGCGGTTACAATGAGCAGTTCTTC. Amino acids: CASSATGTSGYNEQFF.